This TCR beta chain comes out of a study of CD8+ T cells in alopecia areata. Whole-study findings and limits: There were also resident alphabeta T cells of normal skin sequenced in scalp samples. TCR sharing across patients was less clear than in mice, possibly HLA-related. Scalp lesions, especially in alopecia totalis/universalis, had higher clonality than normal scalp.

Extraction and reverse transcription of RNA yielded cDNA as the sequencing template. TCRdb's table, derived via immunoSEQ multiplex PCR, lists solely in-frame clones and lacks some. The repertoire holds about 82,000 clones, roughly half seen once, with 5.7% in the top ten. The length of the CDR3 is 13 residues. Germline V gene lookup returns CDR1 SEHNR and CDR2 FQNEAQ (reference sequence). Between the trimmed V and J ends, which lost 4 bases and 2 bases, there was a span of 9 bases. Lesional scalp punch biopsies and peripheral blood were collected from alopecia areata patients. About this clone: Its antigen remains unknown.

The chain couples TRBV7-9 to TRBJ2-7; possibly TRBD1 or TRBD2 for D (5 bases each). The source material was NKG2D-high CD8+ T cells sorted from blood. The receptor comes from a human donor with alopecia areata. CDR3 sequence: CASSSGTTYEQYF. DNA of the CDR3: TGTGCCAGCAGCTCCGGGACCACCTACGAGCAGTACTTC.